This T cell receptor beta chain stems from a study of shared clonotypes between healthy human individuals. Across the study: Three plates were used per donor for CD4 naive, three for CD4 memory, two for CD8 naive and one for CD8 memory. Study results and limitations: Researchers found naive subsets generally carried larger estimated richness than memory subsets.

The table came from immunoSEQ multiplex PCR; TCRdb's copy has only in-frame clones and leaves some out. The data contain about 180,000 clones, about 93% of them singletons. CDR3 length equals 22 residues. V lost 3 bases and J lost 0, with 30 bases in between. The germline CDR1 and CDR2 sequences are LNHDA and SQIVND (reference sequence). CD4+ cells were split into CD45RA+ naive and CD45RA-negative memory subsets. In the case of this clone: What it binds is unknown.

This clonotype was obtained from a woman in her 30s in good health. The rearrangement joins TRBV19 to TRBJ1-5, with D uncertain. The sample taken for sequencing was naive CD4+ T cells sorted from blood. Subset: CD45RA+ positively selected. The CDR3 loop reads CASSIGFLGPISGQNSNQPQHF. The CDR3 DNA is TGTGCCAGTAGTATTGGGTTTCTGGGCCCAATTTCGGGCCAGAATAGCAATCAGCCCCAGCATTTT.